This T cell receptor (beta chain) was identified in a study of T cell responses to AZD1222 COVID-19 vaccine. The study's findings and limits: No repertoire was sampled before or during the peak T cell response, only after it. Two doses of AZD1222 preceded a rise in Spike-specific TCR breadth and depth.

Sequencing used immunoSEQ multiplex PCR; TCRdb keeps in-frame clones, though not all of them. This sample has some 98,000 clones; almost 90% occur once, and the top ten carry 15% to 20%. With V trimmed by 0 bases and J by 4 bases, 5 bases remained unmatched. Germline CDR1 reads SGHDT; CDR2 reads YYEEEE. This CDR3 region has 15 residues. As to this clone: The antigen remains unidentified.

Pooling covered second doses at about 4 or about 12 weeks. This sequence joins TRBV5-6 and TRBJ2-7; 9 bases fit TRBD2. The material sequenced was peripheral blood, taken 28 days after the second AZD1222 dose. The sequence was collected from an adult who received the AZD1222 COVID-19 vaccine. This CDR3 reads CASSLESAGGYEQYF. In nucleotides, the CDR3 is TGTGCCAGCAGCTTGGAGTCAGCGGGAGGTTACGAGCAGTACTTC.